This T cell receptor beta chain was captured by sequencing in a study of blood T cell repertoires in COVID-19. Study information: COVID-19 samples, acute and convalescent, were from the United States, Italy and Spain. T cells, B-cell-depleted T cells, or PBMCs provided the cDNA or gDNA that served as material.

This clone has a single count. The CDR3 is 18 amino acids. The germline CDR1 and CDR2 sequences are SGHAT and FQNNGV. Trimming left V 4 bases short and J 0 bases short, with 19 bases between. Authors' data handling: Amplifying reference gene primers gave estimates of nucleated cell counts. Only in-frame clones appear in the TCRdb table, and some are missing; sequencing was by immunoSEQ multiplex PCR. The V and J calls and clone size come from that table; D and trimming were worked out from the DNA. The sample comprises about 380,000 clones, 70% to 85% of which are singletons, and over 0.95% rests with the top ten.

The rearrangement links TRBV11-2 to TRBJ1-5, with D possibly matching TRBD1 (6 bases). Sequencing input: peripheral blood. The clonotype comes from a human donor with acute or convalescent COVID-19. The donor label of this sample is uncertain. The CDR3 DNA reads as TGTGCCAGCAGCTCCTTACGACCCGGACAGTATAGCAATCAGCCCCAGCATTTT. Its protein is CASSSLRPGQYSNQPQHF.